The next 14 T cell receptor beta chains were all read from a single sample in a study of cytomegalovirus exposure and HLA in healthy donors. The primer mix had 60 Vbeta and 13 Jbeta primers. The assay was immunoSEQ multiplex PCR, and TCRdb's table has in-frame clones only and misses some. The sample records 150,000 to 200,000 clones, around four fifths being singletons. The sequencing sample was made of PBMCs. These receptors all stem from a woman aged 30 to 39 in good health and CMV-seronegative.

A word on this clone: Other DNA sequences in the sample encode the same CDR3. The chain joins TRBV19 to TRBJ1-5; unclear D gene. Germline V gene lookup returns CDR1 LNHDA and CDR2 SQIVND (reference sequence). The CDR3 has 14 residues. The germline V and J ends were trimmed by 6 bases and 7 bases, with 16 bases remaining between them. In DNA, the CDR3 is TGTGCCAGTAGCCTACAAAGGACTGGGCAGCCCCAGCATTTT. This gives the protein CASSLQRTGQPQHF. Drawing the rest from reference TRBV19 and TRBJ1-5, the complete variable domain is DGGITQSPKYLFRKEGQNVTLSCEQNLNHDAMYWYRQDPGQGLRLIYYSQIVNDFQKGDIAEGYSVSREKKESFPLTVTSAQKNPTAFYLCASSLQRTGQPQHFGDGTRLSIL.

The V and J genes are TRBV4-1 and TRBJ1-2; 8 positions match TRBD1. Germline CDR1 is MGHRA and CDR2 is YSYEKL. The CDR3 totals 18 residues. V was clipped by 1 base and J by 4 bases; unmatched bases: 14. The CDR3 loop reads CASSQVGQEQLTLYGYTF. CDR3 nucleotides: TGCGCCAGCAGCCAAGTGGGACAGGAACAACTGACTCTCTATGGCTACACCTTC.

The chain couples TRBV4-1 to TRBJ1-2; 7 nucleotides match TRBD1. The CDR3 covers 15 residues. Germline assignment: CDR1 MGHRA and CDR2 YSYEKL. J gave up 0 bases and V 6 bases, and 7 bases lay outside the gene matches. The CDR3 coding sequence is TGCGCCAGCAGAATAACAGGGGCGGCTAACTATGGCTACACCTTC. Translation gives CASRITGAANYGYTF.

This clone has just a few counts. The chain couples TRBV6-6 to TRBJ2-7; possibly TRBD1 for D (6 bases). The CDR3 totals 13 residues. Germline values: CDR1 MNHNY, CDR2 SVGAGI (reference sequence). The V end lost 7 bases, the J end lost 6 bases, and 16 bases lay between the germline ends. The DNA of the CDR3 is TGTGCCAGCACCTTAGGACAGACGGGCGAGCAGTACTTC. As protein: CASTLGQTGEQYF.

The chain uses TRBV2 and TRBJ2-1; D perhaps matches TRBD2 (6 bases). CDR3 size: 13 residues. V gave up 3 bases and J gave up 5 bases, with 8 bases separating them. Germline CDR1 and CDR2: SNHLY and FYNNEI. The CDR3 region is CASSDERDNEQFF. CDR3 sequence (DNA): TGTGCCAGCAGTGATGAGCGGGACAATGAGCAGTTCTTC.

The J gene is TRBJ1-2, the V gene TRBV5-4; the D is unclear. The CDR3 spans 13 residues. Per the germline V gene, CDR1 is SGHNT and CDR2 is YYREEE (reference sequence). With 0 bases removed from V and 5 bases from J, the gap between germline ends came to 8 bases. The CDR3 nucleotides are TGTGCCAGCAGCTTGGCAGGCTCATATGGCTACACCTTC. Protein sequence: CASSLAGSYGYTF.

This sequence joins TRBV12-5 and TRBJ2-5, with D possibly TRBD2 on 6 matching bases. Germline V lookup: CDR1 LGHNT, CDR2 FRNRAP. CDR3 length equals 15 residues. V was pared by 6 bases and J by 5 bases, with 19 bases between. The CDR3 DNA is TGTGCTAGTGGCCCGGGACTCCCCTCAGGGGAGACCCAGTACTTC. Residues: CASGPGLPSGETQYF.

This clone is a singleton in its sample. The rearrangement joins TRBV29-1 to TRBJ1-1, with D possibly matching TRBD1 (6 bases). CDR1 and CDR2 from the germline V gene are SQVTM and ANQGSEA. The CDR3 length is 11 residues. V was shortened by 3 bases and J by 4 bases, with 6 bases between the two germline ends. CDR3 loop: CSVEGATEAFF. CDR3 DNA sequence: TGCAGCGTTGAGGGGGCCACTGAAGCTTTCTTT.

The rearrangement joins TRBV2 to TRBJ1-2; 9 positions agree with TRBD1. The germline gives CDR1 SNHLY, CDR2 FYNNEI. With V trimmed by 4 bases and J by 0 bases, 9 bases remained unmatched. This CDR3 spans 17 amino acids. CDR3: CASSGGGTGYSNYGYTF. The CDR3 region has the DNA TGTGCCAGCAGTGGAGGGGGGACAGGGTACTCTAACTATGGCTACACCTTC.

This chain links TRBV27 with TRBJ1-5, with TRBD1 as a possible D gene (6 bases). Trimming pared 6 bases from V and 0 bases from J, leaving 15 bases between. This CDR3 has 16 amino acids. Germline assignment: CDR1 MNHEY and CDR2 SMNVEV (reference sequence). The CDR3, as DNA: TGTGCCAGCAGGGCTAGGGGACATTATAGCAATCAGCCCCAGCATTTT. Translation: CASRARGHYSNQPQHF.

The chain links TRBV9 to TRBJ2-5, with 7 bases fitting TRBD2. CDR3 size: 16 residues. Germline CDR1 SGDLS, CDR2 YYNGEE. Unmatched junction bases numbered 10, after V lost 0 bases and J lost 5 bases. For the CDR3, the DNA is TGTGCCAGCAGCGTAGAGGAGGGCTGGGGGGGGGAGACCCAGTACTTC. Protein: CASSVEEGWGGETQYF.

The chain uses TRBV29-1 and TRBJ2-2; maybe TRBD2 (6 bases). The V gene's germline CDR1 is SQVTM and CDR2 ANQGSEA. The germline V and J ends were trimmed by 7 bases and 0 bases, with 6 bases remaining between them. The length of the CDR3 is 12 residues. The CDR3: CSGGANTGELFF. CDR3 DNA: TGCAGCGGGGGGGCGAACACCGGGGAGCTGTTTTTT.

CDR3 DNA sequence: TGCGCCAGCAGCTCCTCCCCTCGGGGGGGGGCCAATCTGTCGGAGCAGTACTTC. Translation gives CASSSSPRGGANLSEQYF. The chain carries TRBV5-1 and TRBJ2-7, with TRBD2 matching over 8 bases. The CDR3 has 18 amino acids. Germline loops: CDR1 SGHRS, CDR2 YFSETQ. With V trimmed by 3 bases and J by 7 bases, 21 bases remained unmatched.

The V gene is TRBV5-1, the J gene TRBJ1-2; 7 bases align to TRBD1. The CDR3 has 16 amino acids. The germline gives CDR1 SGHRS, CDR2 YFSETQ. The junction had 11 bases not matched to a gene; V was cut back by 0 bases and J by 6 bases. DNA of the CDR3: TGCGCCAGCAGCTTGGTCCCGGGGACAGCGGACAATGGCTACACCTTC. Translating it yields CASSLVPGTADNGYTF.